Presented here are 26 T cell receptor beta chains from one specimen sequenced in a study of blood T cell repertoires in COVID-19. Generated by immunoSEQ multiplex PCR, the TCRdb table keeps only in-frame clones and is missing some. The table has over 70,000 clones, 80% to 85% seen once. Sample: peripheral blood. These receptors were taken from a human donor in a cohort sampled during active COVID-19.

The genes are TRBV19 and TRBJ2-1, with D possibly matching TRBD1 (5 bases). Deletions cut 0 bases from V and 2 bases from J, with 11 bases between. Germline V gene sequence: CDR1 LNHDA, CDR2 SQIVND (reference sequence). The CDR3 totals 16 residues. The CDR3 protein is CASSIEGVGPYNEQFF. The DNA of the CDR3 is TGTGCCAGTAGTATAGAGGGCGTGGGGCCCTACAATGAGCAGTTCTTC.

CDR3 loop: CASSPPGDRGPATNEKLFF. CDR3 DNA sequence: TGTGCCAGCTCACCGCCCGGGGACAGGGGGCCCGCAACTAATGAAAAACTGTTTTTT. This chain connects TRBV18 to TRBJ1-4; 12 nucleotides agree with TRBD1. Germline CDR1 and CDR2: KGHSH and LQKENI. The J segment lost 0 bases and the V segment lost 3 bases, leaving 8 bases of the junction unmatched. CDR3 length: 19 amino acids.

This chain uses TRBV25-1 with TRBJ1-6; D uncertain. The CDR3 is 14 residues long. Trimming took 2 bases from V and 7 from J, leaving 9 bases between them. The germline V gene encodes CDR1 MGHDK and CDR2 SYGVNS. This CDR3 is CASSERYYNSPLHF. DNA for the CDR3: TGTGCCAGCAGTGAACGGTATTACAATTCACCCCTCCACTTT.

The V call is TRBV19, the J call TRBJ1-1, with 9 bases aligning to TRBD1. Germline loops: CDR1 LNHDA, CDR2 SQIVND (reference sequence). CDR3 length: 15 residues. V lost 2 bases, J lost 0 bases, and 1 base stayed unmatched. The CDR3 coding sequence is TGTGCCAGTAGTATAACAGGGGGCCTGAACACTGAAGCTTTCTTT. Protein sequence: CASSITGGLNTEAFF.

The CDR3 sequence: CASSVDSGGTGNEQFF. The CDR3 DNA reads as TGTGCCAGCAGCGTAGATTCGGGGGGGACCGGGAATGAGCAGTTCTTC. The chain uses TRBV9 and TRBJ2-1; 8 nucleotides agree with TRBD2. CDR3 length equals 16 residues. V lost 0 bases, J lost 7 bases, and 9 bases stayed unmatched. The germline gives CDR1 SGDLS, CDR2 YYNGEE.

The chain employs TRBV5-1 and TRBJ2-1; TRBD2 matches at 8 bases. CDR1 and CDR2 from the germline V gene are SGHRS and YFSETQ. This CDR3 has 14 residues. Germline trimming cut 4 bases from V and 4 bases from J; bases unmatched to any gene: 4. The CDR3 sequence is CASSREGGYNEQFF. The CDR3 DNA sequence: TGCGCCAGCAGCCGGGAGGGGGGATACAATGAGCAGTTCTTC.

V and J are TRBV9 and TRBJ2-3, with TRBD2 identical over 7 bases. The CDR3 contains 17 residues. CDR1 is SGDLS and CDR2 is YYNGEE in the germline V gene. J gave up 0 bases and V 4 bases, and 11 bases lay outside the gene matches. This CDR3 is CASSLGGTGSSTDTQYF. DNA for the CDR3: TGTGCCAGCAGCCTCGGGGGGACGGGCAGTAGCACAGATACGCAGTATTTT.

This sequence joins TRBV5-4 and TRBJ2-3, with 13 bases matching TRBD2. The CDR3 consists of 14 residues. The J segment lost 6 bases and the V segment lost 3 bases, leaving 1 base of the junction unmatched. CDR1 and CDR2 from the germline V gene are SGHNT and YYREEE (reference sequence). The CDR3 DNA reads TGTGCCAGCAGCTCGACTAGCGGGGGGGATACGCAGTATTTT. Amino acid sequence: CASSSTSGGDTQYF.

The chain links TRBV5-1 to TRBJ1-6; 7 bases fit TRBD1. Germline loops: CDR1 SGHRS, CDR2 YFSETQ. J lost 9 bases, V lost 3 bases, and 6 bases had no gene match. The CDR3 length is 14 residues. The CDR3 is CASSSQGDGSPLHF. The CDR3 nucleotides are TGCGCCAGCAGCTCGCAGGGGGATGGTTCACCCCTCCACTTT. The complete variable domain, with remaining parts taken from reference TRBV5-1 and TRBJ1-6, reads KAGVTQTPRYLIKTRGQQVTLSCSPISGHRSVSWYQQTPGQGLQFLFEYFSETQRNKGNFPGRFSGRQFSNSRSEMNVSTLELGDSALYLCASSSQGDGSPLHFGNGTRLTVT.

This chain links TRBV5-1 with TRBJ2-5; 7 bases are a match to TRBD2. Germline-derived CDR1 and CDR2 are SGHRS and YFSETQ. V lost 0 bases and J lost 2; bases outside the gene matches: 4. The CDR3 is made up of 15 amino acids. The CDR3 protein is CASSLVAGVQETQYF. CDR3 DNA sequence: TGCGCCAGCAGCTTGGTTGCGGGGGTTCAAGAGACCCAGTACTTC.

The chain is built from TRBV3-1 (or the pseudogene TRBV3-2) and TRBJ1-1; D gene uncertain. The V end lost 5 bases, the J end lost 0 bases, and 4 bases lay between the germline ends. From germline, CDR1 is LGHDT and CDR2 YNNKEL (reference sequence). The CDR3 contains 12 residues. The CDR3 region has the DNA TGTGCCAGCAGCGTAATGAACACTGAAGCTTTCTTT. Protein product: CASSVMNTEAFF.

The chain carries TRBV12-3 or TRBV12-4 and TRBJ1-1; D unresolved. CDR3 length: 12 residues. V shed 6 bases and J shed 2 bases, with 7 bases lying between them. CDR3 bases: TGTGCCAGCAGCCATAGAAACACTGAAGCTTTCTTT. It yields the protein CASSHRNTEAFF.

The CDR3 protein is CASVRQGASRDEQFF. The DNA of the CDR3 is TGTGCCAGCGTAAGACAGGGGGCGAGTAGGGATGAGCAGTTCTTC. The rearrangement joins TRBV5-4 to TRBJ2-1, with 10 nucleotides matching TRBD1. This CDR3 has 15 amino acids. Unmatched junction bases numbered 12, after V lost 7 bases and J lost 8 bases. CDR1 is SGHNT and CDR2 is YYREEE in the germline V gene (reference sequence).

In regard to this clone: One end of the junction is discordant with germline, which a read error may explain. The CDR3 region is CASSTTGTGGETQYF. CDR3 in DNA: TGTGCTAGCAGCACGACCGGGACAGGGGGTGAGACCCAGTACTTC. V and J are TRBV7-7 and TRBJ2-5; TRBD1 matches at 11 bases. This CDR3 comprises 15 residues. CDR1 is SSHAT, CDR2 FNYEAQ, per germline (reference sequence).

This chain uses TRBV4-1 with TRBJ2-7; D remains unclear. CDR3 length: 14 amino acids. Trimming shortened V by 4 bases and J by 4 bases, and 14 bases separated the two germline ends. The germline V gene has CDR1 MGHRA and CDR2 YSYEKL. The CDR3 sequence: CASSPDVGMYEQYF. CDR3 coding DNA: TGCGCCAGCAGCCCCGATGTGGGCATGTACGAGCAGTACTTC.

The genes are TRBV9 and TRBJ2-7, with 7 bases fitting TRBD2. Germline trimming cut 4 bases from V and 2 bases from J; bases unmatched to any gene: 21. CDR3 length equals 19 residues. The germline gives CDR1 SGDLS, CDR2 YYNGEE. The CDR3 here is CASSPHGGESGASPYEQYF. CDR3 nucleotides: TGTGCCAGCAGCCCCCATGGGGGTGAGAGCGGGGCCTCCCCCTACGAGCAGTACTTC.

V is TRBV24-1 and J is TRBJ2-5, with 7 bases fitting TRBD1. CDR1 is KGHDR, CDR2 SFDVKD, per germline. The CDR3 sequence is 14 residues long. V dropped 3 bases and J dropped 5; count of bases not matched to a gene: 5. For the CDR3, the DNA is TGTGCCACCAGTGATGAGGGGGCGGGCGAGACCCAGTACTTC. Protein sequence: CATSDEGAGETQYF.

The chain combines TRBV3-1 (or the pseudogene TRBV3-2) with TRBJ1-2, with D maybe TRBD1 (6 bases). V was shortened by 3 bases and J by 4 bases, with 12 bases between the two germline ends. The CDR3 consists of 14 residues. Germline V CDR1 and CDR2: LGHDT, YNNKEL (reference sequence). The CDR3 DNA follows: TGTGCCAGCAGCCAGGGGGCGTTATGCTATGGCTACACCTTC. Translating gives CASSQGALCYGYTF.

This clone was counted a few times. CDR3 amino acids: CASSPIAGGNEQFF. The CDR3 DNA reads TGTGCCAGCTCACCTATAGCGGGGGGGAATGAGCAGTTCTTC. The chain combines TRBV18 with TRBJ2-1; 11 bases match TRBD2. Germline V gives CDR1 KGHSH, CDR2 LQKENI. CDR3 length: 14 residues. V trimming: 3 bases; J trimming: 7 bases; junction bases outside the gene matches: 2.

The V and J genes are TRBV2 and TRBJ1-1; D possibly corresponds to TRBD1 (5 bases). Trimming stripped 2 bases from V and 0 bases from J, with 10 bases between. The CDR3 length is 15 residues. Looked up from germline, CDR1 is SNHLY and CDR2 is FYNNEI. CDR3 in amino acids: CASSELPGLNTEAFF. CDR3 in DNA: TGTGCCAGCAGTGAACTTCCAGGGCTGAACACTGAAGCTTTCTTT.

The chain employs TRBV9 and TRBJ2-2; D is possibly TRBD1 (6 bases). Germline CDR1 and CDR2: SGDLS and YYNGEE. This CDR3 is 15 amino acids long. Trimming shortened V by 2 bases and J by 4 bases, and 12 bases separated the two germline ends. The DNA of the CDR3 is TGTGCCAGCAGCGTCGGACAGCGGTCCACCGGGGAGCTGTTTTTT. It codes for CASSVGQRSTGELFF.

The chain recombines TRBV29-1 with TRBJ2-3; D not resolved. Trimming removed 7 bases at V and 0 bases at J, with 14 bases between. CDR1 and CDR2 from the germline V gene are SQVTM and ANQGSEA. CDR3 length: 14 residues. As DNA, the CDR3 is TGCAGCGCCCCCCGCAGTCCTAGCACAGATACGCAGTATTTT. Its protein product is CSAPRSPSTDTQYF.

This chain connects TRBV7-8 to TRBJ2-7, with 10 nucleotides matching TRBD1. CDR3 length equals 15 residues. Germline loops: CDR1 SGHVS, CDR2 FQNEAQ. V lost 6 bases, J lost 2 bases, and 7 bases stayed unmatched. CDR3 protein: CASSPTGTGAYEQYF. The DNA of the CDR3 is TGTGCCAGCAGTCCTACCGGGACAGGGGCCTACGAGCAGTACTTC.

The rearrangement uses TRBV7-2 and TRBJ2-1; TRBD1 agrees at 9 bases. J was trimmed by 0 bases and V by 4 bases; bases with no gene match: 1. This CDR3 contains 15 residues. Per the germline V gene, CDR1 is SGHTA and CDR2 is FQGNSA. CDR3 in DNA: TGTGCCAGCAGCTCGGACAGGGGCTCCTACAATGAGCAGTTCTTC. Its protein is CASSSDRGSYNEQFF.

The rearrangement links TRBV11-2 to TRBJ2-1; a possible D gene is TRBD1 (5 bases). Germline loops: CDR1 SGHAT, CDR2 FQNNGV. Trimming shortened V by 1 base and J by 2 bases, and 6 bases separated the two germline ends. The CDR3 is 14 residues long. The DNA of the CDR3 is TGTGCCAGCAGCTTAGGGGGCCCCTACAATGAGCAGTTCTTC. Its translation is CASSLGGPYNEQFF.

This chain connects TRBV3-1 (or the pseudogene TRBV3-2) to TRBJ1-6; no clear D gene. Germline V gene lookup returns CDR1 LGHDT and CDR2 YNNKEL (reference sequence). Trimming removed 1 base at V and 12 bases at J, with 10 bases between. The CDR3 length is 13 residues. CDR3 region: CASSQGGGGPLHF. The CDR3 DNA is TGTGCCAGCAGCCAAGGTGGCGGTGGACCCCTCCACTTT.